These T cell receptor beta chains were read from a single sample in a study of shared clonotypes between healthy human individuals. TCRdb's copy holds only in-frame clones and misses some; the assay was immunoSEQ multiplex PCR. Of roughly 2.6 million clones in the sample, about 92% are singletons; the top ten hold 0.11% to 0.15%. The sequenced sample was naive CD4+ T cells sorted from blood. The receptors stem from a man aged 18 to 29 in good health. Both conserved end residues are part of each CDR3. A D gene is named only where the DNA matches it firmly. Expanded clones get a size class; other rows say once, few or many, or leave the size out.

D,V,size,J,DNA,CDR3
TRBD1,TRBV6-4,-,TRBJ1-2,TGTGCCAGCAGTGACTATGGACAGGGCGGTGGCTACACCTTC,CASSDYGQGGGYTF
TRBD2,TRBV6-5,-,TRBJ2-2,TGTGCCAGCAGTACTAGCGGGAGGGTCACCGGGGAGCTGTTTTTT,CASSTSGRVTGELFF
TRBD1,TRBV4-3,-,TRBJ1-5,TGCGCCAGCAGCCAAGGGACAGGGCACCAGCCCCAGCATTTT,CASSQGTGHQPQHF
-,TRBV21-1,-,TRBJ2-7,TGTGCCACGTTCCCCAGCGGGGGCCAACAGGGTGTAGAGCAGTACTTC,CATFPSGGQQGVEQYF
-,TRBV25-1,-,TRBJ1-1,TGTGCCAGCAGTGATTACAGGGAGGCTGAAGCTTTCTTT,CASSDYREAEAFF
-,TRBV6-5,few,TRBJ1-5,TGTGCCAGCAGGAGACAGGTGGATCAGCCCCAGCATTTT,CASRRQVDQPQHF
-,TRBV7-7,-,TRBJ2-3,TGTGCTAGCAGCCCGGGTGGGGGGCGCGCAGATACGCAGTATTTT,CASSPGGGRADTQYF
-,TRBV7-3,-,TRBJ2-2,TGTGCCAGCAGCTTAAATACGCGCGCGAACACCGGGGAGCTGTTTTTT,CASSLNTRANTGELFF
-,TRBV15,-,TRBJ2-7,TGTGCCACCCGAGGAGATTACGAGCAGTACTTC,CATRGDYEQYF
-,TRBV30,-,TRBJ1-5,TGTGCCTGGAGTGAGGTAGGGGGTAACAATCAGCCCCAGCATTTT,CAWSEVGGNNQPQHF
TRBD2,TRBV7-9,-,TRBJ2-1,TGTGCCAGCAGCTCAGGGACTAGCGGAGGGTACAATGAGCAGTTCTTC,CASSSGTSGGYNEQFF
-,TRBV6-1,-,TRBJ1-4,TGTGCCAGCAGCGCGTCGGGGGGCGTTCGAGAAAAACTGTTTTTT,CASSASGGVREKLFF
-,TRBV30,-,TRBJ1-6,TGTGCCTGGACCAGGGTAGAATCACCCCTCCACTTT,CAWTRVESPLHF
-,TRBV5-1,-,TRBJ2-7,TGCGCCAGCAGCCCGGACAGATCCTACGAGCAGTACTTC,CASSPDRSYEQYF
-,TRBV25-1,few,TRBJ1-1,TGTGCCAGCAGTGAAAGGGCCAACACTGAAGCTTTCTTT,CASSERANTEAFF
TRBD2,TRBV28,-,TRBJ2-3,TGTGCCAGCAGTTGGTCGGTACTAGCGGGGGGCCTCAATAGCACAGATACGCAGTATTTT,CASSWSVLAGGLNSTDTQYF
-,TRBV6-1,-,TRBJ2-1,TGTGCCAGCGGTAAAGGGTCCCCATTTACGAGAGGACCTGAGGATGAGCAGTTCTTC,CASGKGSPFTRGPEDEQFF
-,TRBV6-1,-,TRBJ1-3,TGTGCCAGCAGTGACACTAGGGGAAACACCATATATTTT,CASSDTRGNTIYF
TRBD1,TRBV28,few,TRBJ1-5,TGTGCCAGCAGTCGGTTACAGGGGCAGGGCAATCAGCCCCAGCATTTT,CASSRLQGQGNQPQHF
-,TRBV7-9,-,TRBJ1-6,TGTGCCAGCAGCTTCGGACTGAATAATTCACCCCTCCACTTT,CASSFGLNNSPLHF
-,TRBV7-2,-,TRBJ1-5,TGTGCCAGCAGCTTAGCGCTGATCAATCAGCCCCAGCATTTT,CASSLALINQPQHF
-,TRBV11-1,-,TRBJ2-4,TGTGCCAGCAGCTTGTCCGGAGTAGCCAAAAACATTCAGTACTTC,CASSLSGVAKNIQYF
-,TRBV6-1,-,TRBJ1-1,TGTGCTGTACAGAGGGACACTGAAGCTTTCTTT,CAVQRDTEAFF
TRBD1,TRBV5-4,-,TRBJ2-7,TGTGCCAGCAGCAACCGGGACAGGGGCCACGAGCAGTACTTC,CASSNRDRGHEQYF
-,TRBV18,-,TRBJ1-3,TGTGCCAGCTCACCAGGGAGCGGGAGCTCTGGAAACACCATATATTTT,CASSPGSGSSGNTIYF
TRBD2,TRBV9,-,TRBJ2-2,TGTGCCAGCAGCGTAGAAGGTACTAGCGGGGCCTCCGGGGAGCTGTTTTTT,CASSVEGTSGASGELFF
-,TRBV2,-,TRBJ1-2,TGTGCCAGCAGATCCCAGACTCTTTTCTATGGCTACACCTTC,CASRSQTLFYGYTF
TRBD1,TRBV7-2,-,TRBJ1-1,TGTGCCAGCAGCTTAACAGGGGGCTTT,CASSLTGGF
-,TRBV19,-,TRBJ1-5,TGTGCCAGTAGTATGTCGCGACGGGGACAGCCCCAGCATTTT,CASSMSRRGQPQHF
-,TRBV12-5,-,TRBJ2-5,TGTGCTAGGAGGAGGAAAGAGACCCAGTACTTC,CARRRKETQYF
-,TRBV7-2,once,TRBJ2-1,TGTGCCAGCAGCTCACCGAACTCCTACAATGAGCAGTTCTTC,CASSSPNSYNEQFF
-,TRBV18,-,TRBJ1-2,TGTGCCAGCTCACCAGGGTCGGCAGGCGGGTTTCTTGGCTACACCTTC,CASSPGSAGGFLGYTF
-,TRBV5-1,few,TRBJ1-2,TGCGCCAGCAGCTTGGTTGATAACTATGGCTACACCTTC,CASSLVDNYGYTF
TRBD2,TRBV5-4,-,TRBJ2-1,TGTGCCAGCAGCAATAGCGGGAGGAGGGTCGAGCAGTTCTTC,CASSNSGRRVEQFF
TRBD1,TRBV5-1,-,TRBJ2-5,TGCGCCAGCAGCTTGCCGGGACAGAGGCAAGAGACCCAGTACTTC,CASSLPGQRQETQYF
-,TRBV19,once,TRBJ2-2,TGTGCCAGTAACCGGGGTTCCACCGGGGAGCTGTTTTTT,CASNRGSTGELFF
-,TRBV28,-,TRBJ1-2,TGTGCCAGCGAGCCCCACAACCGGGGGCCCTACACCTTC,CASEPHNRGPYTF
TRBD2,TRBV5-1,-,TRBJ2-7,TGCGCCAGCAGCACCGTGAGCGGGGCCTCCTACGAGCAGTACTTC,CASSTVSGASYEQYF
-,TRBV4-2,-,TRBJ2-1,TGTGCCAGCAGCCAAGTCGAAGGAGATTACAATGAGCAGTTCTTC,CASSQVEGDYNEQFF
TRBD2,TRBV28,-,TRBJ2-4,TGTGCCAGCAGTTCACAGGGACTAGCCCTAAACATTCAGTACTTC,CASSSQGLALNIQYF
TRBD1,TRBV9,-,TRBJ1-2,TGTGCCAGCAGCCCCGAGGCTGACAGGGACTATGGCTACACCTTC,CASSPEADRDYGYTF
-,TRBV6-1,-,TRBJ2-4,TGTGCCAGCAGTGAAAACATTGTTAACATTCAGTACTTC,CASSENIVNIQYF
TRBD1,TRBV7-9,-,TRBJ1-1,TGTGCCAGCAGCCCAGGGGGGGCCGCCACACGGACTGAAGCTTTCTTT,CASSPGGAATRTEAFF
-,TRBV7-9,-,TRBJ2-5,TGTGCCAGCAGCCATCGACGGGGGGCTTTTGAGACCCAGTACTTC,CASSHRRGAFETQYF
TRBD2,TRBV10-2,once,TRBJ2-7,TGCGCCAGCGGAAGCGGGAGATTCCACGAGCAGTACTTC,CASGSGRFHEQYF
-,TRBV4-3,-,TRBJ2-3,TGCGCCAGCAGCCAAGTCGGGCGGTATACGCAGTATTTT,CASSQVGRYTQYF
TRBD2,TRBV9,-,TRBJ2-1,TGTGCCAGCAGCGTACCTAGCGGGAATGAGCAGTTCTTC,CASSVPSGNEQFF